Listed below are T cell receptor beta chains from one sample, sequenced in a study of blood T cell repertoires in COVID-19. TCRdb's copy holds only in-frame clones and misses some; the assay was immunoSEQ multiplex PCR. The table has 190,000 or so clones, roughly four fifths seen once. Sequencing was performed on PBMCs or T cells enriched from blood (not recorded which). These receptor sequences come from a man aged 40-50 years who had recovered from COVID-19. Each CDR3 is given with its conserved first and last residue. Fields, in order: V gene, D gene, clone size, J gene, CDR3 DNA, CDR3 protein. A D gene is named only where the DNA matches it firmly. Some rows mark clone size as missing; the rest say once, few, many or name a class of expanded clone.

TRBV7-2	TRBD2	-	TRBJ2-7	TGTGCCAGCAGCTTAGCCCTATTTCTAGCGGGCCCTACCTACGAGCAGTACTTC	CASSLALFLAGPTYEQYF
TRBV5-5	TRBD1	-	TRBJ2-1	TGTGCCAGCAGCTTGGAACGTCAGGGGGCCTACAATGAGCAGTTCTTC	CASSLERQGAYNEQFF
TRBV7-2	TRBD2	-	TRBJ2-1	TGTGCCAGCAGCTTTTCAGCGGGAGACGATGAGCAGTTCTTC	CASSFSAGDDEQFF
TRBV25-1	-	-	TRBJ1-4	TGTGCCAGCAGCCCCTTAGGGGAACAGAGTAATGAAAAACTGTTTTTT	CASSPLGEQSNEKLFF
TRBV30	-	-	TRBJ1-6	TGTGCCTGGAGATTCACAGGTTCCTATTCACCCCTCCACTTT	CAWRFTGSYSPLHF
TRBV18	-	-	TRBJ1-6	TGTGCCAGCTCACCAACTCAGGGTGATTCACCCCTCCACTTT	CASSPTQGDSPLHF
TRBV29-1	-	-	TRBJ1-2	TGCAGCGTCGGCCCCGGGGGTAACTATGGCTACACCTTC	CSVGPGGNYGYTF
TRBV7-2	TRBD1	once	TRBJ1-1	TGTGCCAGCAGCGGACAGGGGGGCACTGAAGCTTTCTTT	CASSGQGGTEAFF
TRBV16	-	-	TRBJ1-5	TGTGCCAGCAGCCCTCTGGCCCCCAAGGAGTTTCATCGCGGTCAGCCCCAGCATTTT	CASSPLAPKEFHRGQPQHF
TRBV30	-	once	TRBJ1-2	TGTGCCTGGAGTCGACAGGCTTATGGCTACACCTTC	CAWSRQAYGYTF
TRBV4-1	TRBD2	-	TRBJ2-7	TGCGCCAGCAGCCAACTAGCGGGGGCCTACGAGCAGTACTTC	CASSQLAGAYEQYF
TRBV6-6	-	once	TRBJ1-2	TGTGCCAGCACCAGAGGAGGCTATGGCTACACCTTC	CASTRGGYGYTF
TRBV4-3	TRBD2	-	TRBJ2-2	TGCGCCAGCAGCCAAGATAATCAGCGGGAACCCGGCGGGGAGCTGTTTTTT	CASSQDNQREPGGELFF
TRBV20-1	-	few	TRBJ1-3	TGCAGCAACAGGATTGGAAACACCATATATTTT	CSNRIGNTIYF
TRBV14	TRBD2	-	TRBJ2-3	TGTGCCAGCAGCCAATGGTTACTAGCGGGAGCTACGCAGTATTTT	CASSQWLLAGATQYF
TRBV19	-	-	TRBJ2-4	TGTGCCAGTAGTGAACAAAATAAGGCCAAAAACATTCAGTACTTC	CASSEQNKAKNIQYF
TRBV7-9	TRBD2	-	TRBJ2-1	TGTGCCAGCAGCGGAAGCCCTAGCGGTGAGCAGTTCTTC	CASSGSPSGEQFF
TRBV27	-	-	TRBJ2-7	TGTGCCAGCAGTTCTTATTACGAGCAGTACTTC	CASSSYYEQYF
TRBV3-1/TRBV3-2	TRBD2	few	TRBJ2-2	TGTGCCAGCAGCCAGGGACTAGCGGGAGGGCCGTTAGCCGGGGAGCTGTTTTTT	CASSQGLAGGPLAGELFF
TRBV3-1/TRBV3-2	-	once	TRBJ2-3	TGTGCCAGCGGCGGGATAGACAGTGATACGCAGTATTTT	CASGGIDSDTQYF
TRBV7-3	-	-	TRBJ2-1	TGTGCCAGCAGCCGACAATCGGGGGCCTACAATGAGCAGTTCTTC	CASSRQSGAYNEQFF
TRBV9	-	once	TRBJ2-4	TGTGCCAGCAGCGAGAGGGGGTCTATGGACAAAAACATTCAGTACTTC	CASSERGSMDKNIQYF
TRBV28	-	-	TRBJ2-2	TGTGCCAGCAGTCCTACAGGGCACACCGGGGAGCTGTTTTTT	CASSPTGHTGELFF
TRBV6-5	-	once	TRBJ2-2	TGTGCCAGCAGTTATTCTATGACGAACACCGGGGAGCTGTTTTTT	CASSYSMTNTGELFF
TRBV9	TRBD2	-	TRBJ2-5	TGTGCCAGCAGCGCCGCGGGACTAGTACAAGAGACCCAGTACTTC	CASSAAGLVQETQYF
TRBV28	TRBD1	-	TRBJ2-1	TGTGCCAGCAGTATCGGACAGGGGTTATACACGAGCAATGAGCAGTTCTTC	CASSIGQGLYTSNEQFF
TRBV9	-	-	TRBJ2-3	TGTGCCAGCAGCCTCCAGGGAAACACAGATACGCAGTATTTT	CASSLQGNTDTQYF
TRBV4-3	-	-	TRBJ1-2	TGCGCCAGCAGCTCTGCCGGCTATGGCTACACCTTC	CASSSAGYGYTF
TRBV19	-	-	TRBJ2-5	TGTGCCAGTAGTATAGATCATGCTGCCCGGGAGACCCAGTACTTC	CASSIDHAARETQYF